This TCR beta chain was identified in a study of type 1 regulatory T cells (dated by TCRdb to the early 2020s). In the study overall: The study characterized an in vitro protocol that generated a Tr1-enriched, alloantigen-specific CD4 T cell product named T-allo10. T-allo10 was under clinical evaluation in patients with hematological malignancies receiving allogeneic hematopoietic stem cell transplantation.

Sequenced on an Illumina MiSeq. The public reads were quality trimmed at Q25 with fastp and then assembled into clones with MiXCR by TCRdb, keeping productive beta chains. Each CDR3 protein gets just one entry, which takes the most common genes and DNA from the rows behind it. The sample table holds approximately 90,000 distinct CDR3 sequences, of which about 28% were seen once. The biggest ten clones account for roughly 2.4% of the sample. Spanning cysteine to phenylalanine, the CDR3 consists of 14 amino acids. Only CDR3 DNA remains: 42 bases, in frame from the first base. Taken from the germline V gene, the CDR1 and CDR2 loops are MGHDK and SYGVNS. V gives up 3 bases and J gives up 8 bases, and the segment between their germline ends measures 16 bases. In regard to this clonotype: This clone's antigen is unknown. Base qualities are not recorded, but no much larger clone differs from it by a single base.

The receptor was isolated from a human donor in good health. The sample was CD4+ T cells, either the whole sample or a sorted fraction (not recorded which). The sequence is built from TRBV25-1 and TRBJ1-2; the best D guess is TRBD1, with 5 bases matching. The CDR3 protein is CASSDPGRTYGYTF. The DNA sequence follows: TGTGCCAGCAGTGATCCGGGGCGGACCTACGGCTACACCTTC.